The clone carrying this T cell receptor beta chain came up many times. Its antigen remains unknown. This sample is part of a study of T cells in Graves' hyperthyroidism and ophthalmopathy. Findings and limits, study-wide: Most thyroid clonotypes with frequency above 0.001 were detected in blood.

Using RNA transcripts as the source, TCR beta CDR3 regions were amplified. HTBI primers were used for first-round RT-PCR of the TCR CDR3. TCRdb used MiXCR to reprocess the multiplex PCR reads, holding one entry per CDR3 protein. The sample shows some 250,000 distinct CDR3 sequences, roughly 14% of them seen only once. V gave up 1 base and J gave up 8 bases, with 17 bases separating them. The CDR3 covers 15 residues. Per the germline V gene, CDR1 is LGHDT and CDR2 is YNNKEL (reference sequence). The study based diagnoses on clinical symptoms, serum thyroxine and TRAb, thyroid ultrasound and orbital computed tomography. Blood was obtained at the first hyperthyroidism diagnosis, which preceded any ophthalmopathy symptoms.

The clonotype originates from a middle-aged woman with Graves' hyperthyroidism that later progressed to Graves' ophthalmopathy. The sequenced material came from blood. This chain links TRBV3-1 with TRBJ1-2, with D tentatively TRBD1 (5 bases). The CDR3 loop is CASSQVGDSLRGYTF. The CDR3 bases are TGTGCCAGCAGCCAAGTCGGTGACAGCCTCCGGGGCTACACCTTC.